Given below is one T cell receptor (beta chain) in context. Participant ages covered roughly 18 to 89 years across 25 or so US areas. Recovered status in Cohort 3 required two negative PCRs, clearance, or symptom resolution. The data are from a study of blood T cell repertoires in COVID-19. Generated by immunoSEQ multiplex PCR, the TCRdb table keeps only in-frame clones and is missing some. The sample lists a few hundred thousand clones; approximately 92% were seen once. With 5 bases removed from V and 3 bases from J, the gap between germline ends came to 22 bases. Per the germline V gene, CDR1 is LNHDA and CDR2 is SQIVND (reference sequence). The CDR3 has 17 amino acids.

Sequences were obtained from PBMCs or T cells enriched from blood (not recorded which). The chain recombines TRBV19 with TRBJ2-5; D is possibly TRBD1 (6 bases). The TCR sequence derives from a man aged 18 to 35 who had recovered from COVID-19. CDR3 in amino acids: CASSRNGQRGWKETQYF. CDR3 in DNA: TGTGCCAGTAGTCGTAATGGCCAGAGGGGGTGGAAAGAGACCCAGTACTTC.